The sequence of this T cell receptor (beta chain) was determined in a study of metastatic and nonmetastatic thyroid tumors. TCRdb reprocessed the PCR reads using MiXCR. The table shows 55,000 or so clones, with 17% occurring only once. The sample holds one count of this clone. No patient had received any treatment before thyroid surgery. The sequencing input was blood. This clonotype was obtained from a female donor with papillary thyroid cancer or a benign thyroid nodule (not recorded which). Some clones in this sample may be carry-over from other donors' samples.

In nucleotides, the CDR3 is TGTGCCAGCAGCTTAAAAGTCAGCGTTCTCTCTGGAAACACCATATATTTT. Protein product: CASSLKVSVLSGNTIYF. The genes are TRBV11-2 and TRBJ1-3; D is undetermined. The CDR3 is 17 residues long. The ends were cut back, 2 bases at V and 0 bases at J, with 14 bases in the middle. From germline, CDR1 is SGHAT and CDR2 FQNNGV.